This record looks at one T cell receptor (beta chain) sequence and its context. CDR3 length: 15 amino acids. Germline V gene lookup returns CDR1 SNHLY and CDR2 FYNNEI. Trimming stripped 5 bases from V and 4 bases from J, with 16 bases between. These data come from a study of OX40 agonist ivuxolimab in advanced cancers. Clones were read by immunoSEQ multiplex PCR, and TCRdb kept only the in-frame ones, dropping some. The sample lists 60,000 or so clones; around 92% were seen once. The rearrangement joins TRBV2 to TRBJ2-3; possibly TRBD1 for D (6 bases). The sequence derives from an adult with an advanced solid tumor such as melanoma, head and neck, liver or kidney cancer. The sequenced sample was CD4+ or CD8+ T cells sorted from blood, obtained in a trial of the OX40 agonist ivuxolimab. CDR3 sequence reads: CASSKEQGTPDTQYF. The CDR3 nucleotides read TGTGCCAGCAGTAAAGAACAGGGAACCCCAGATACGCAGTATTTT.